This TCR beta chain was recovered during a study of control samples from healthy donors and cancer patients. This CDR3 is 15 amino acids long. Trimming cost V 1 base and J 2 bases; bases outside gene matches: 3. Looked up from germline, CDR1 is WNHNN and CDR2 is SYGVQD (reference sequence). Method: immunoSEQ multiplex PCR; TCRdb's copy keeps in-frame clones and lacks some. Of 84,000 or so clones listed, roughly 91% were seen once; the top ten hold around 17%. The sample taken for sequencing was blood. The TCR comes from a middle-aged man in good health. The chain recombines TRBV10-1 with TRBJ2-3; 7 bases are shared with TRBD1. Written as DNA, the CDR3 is TGCGCCAGCAGTGAGTTAGGGGGCTCCACAGATACGCAGTATTTT. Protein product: CASSELGGSTDTQYF.